This TCR beta chain was captured in a study of cytomegalovirus exposure and HLA in healthy donors. Study in general: The platform used for the 120 or so validation repertoires matched that of the roughly 700 first-cohort repertoires, a later analysis reported. Broader study findings: Rare sequences made up most TCRs, while some public TCRs were found in many donors. The classifier reportedly diagnosed cytomegalovirus status with high specificity and sensitivity.

The donors were in the roughly 130-subject validation cohort, distinct from the approximately 670-subject first cohort. Clones were read by immunoSEQ multiplex PCR, and TCRdb kept only the in-frame ones, dropping some. The sample has over 70,000 clones; approximately 94% are singletons. As regards this clone: The antigen remains undetermined.

The sample comprised PBMCs. This receptor was taken from a woman aged 18-35 years in good health and CMV-seronegative.

CDR3: CASSLIWASNYGYTF. CDR3 nucleotides: TGTGCCAGCAGCTTGATTTGGGCGTCTAACTATGGCTACACCTTC. The chain uses TRBV5-5 and TRBJ1-2, with unresolved D. V lost 1 base and J 0 bases, leaving 10 bases between the germline ends. Germline values: CDR1 SGHKS, CDR2 YYEKEE (reference sequence). This CDR3 comprises 15 residues.